This entry features one T cell receptor beta chain sequence. The ends were cut back, 4 bases at V and 11 bases at J, with 18 bases in the middle. CDR3 length: 14 amino acids. Germline V gene lookup returns CDR1 MRHNA and CDR2 SNTAGT. This entry is derived from a study of shared clonotypes between healthy human individuals. TCRdb's copy holds only in-frame clones and misses some; the assay was immunoSEQ multiplex PCR. The sample lists approximately 980,000 clones, 70% to 85% occurring once. Input material: memory CD4+ T cells sorted from blood. The subset denotes: CD45RA-negative fraction. The TCR originated in a man between 18 and 35 years old in good health. The chain carries TRBV6-4 and TRBJ2-1, with a weak D call TRBD2 (7 bases). CDR3 sequence (DNA): TGTGCCAGCAGTGTCCTAGCGGCACAGGGAAAGCAGTTCTTC. It is translated as CASSVLAAQGKQFF.